These 31 T cell receptor beta chains originate from one sample sequenced in a study of T cells in Graves' hyperthyroidism and ophthalmopathy. It was RNA transcripts that yielded the amplified TCR beta CDR3 regions. First-round RT-PCR of the TCR CDR3 relied on the HTBI primer set. TCRdb called the multiplex PCR reads again in MiXCR, with one record for every CDR3 protein. The profile shows some 270,000 distinct CDR3 sequences, roughly 14% of them singletons. The sequenced sample consisted of blood. These TCRs come from a woman aged 30 to 39 with Graves' hyperthyroidism that later progressed to Graves' ophthalmopathy.

This clonotype was detected many times. The chain couples TRBV7-9 to TRBJ1-1, with 8 bases identical to TRBD1. V shed 5 bases and J 5 bases; nucleotides not matched to a gene: 16. The CDR3 has 17 residues. Germline-derived CDR1 and CDR2 are SEHNR and FQNEAQ (reference sequence). CDR3 region: CASSPGGGRGRGTEAFF. CDR3 in DNA: TGTGCCAGCAGCCCAGGGGGAGGCAGGGGGCGCGGGACTGAAGCTTTCTTT.

V is TRBV9 and J is TRBJ2-1, with no clear D. Germline V gene data show CDR1 as SGDLS and CDR2 as YYNGEE. The CDR3 length is 15 residues. V was shortened by 0 bases and J by 0 bases, with 7 bases between the two germline ends. CDR3 bases: TGTGCCAGCAGCGTAGACCTGGGCTCCTACAATGAGCAGTTCTTC. This gives the protein CASSVDLGSYNEQFF.

A remark on this clonotype: A much larger clone differs by one base, so this may be a read error. CDR3 nucleotides: TGTGCCGGCTCACCGTCCCTCTCGAATGAGCAGTTCTTC. It translates to CAGSPSLSNEQFF. The rearrangement links TRBV18 to TRBJ2-1; D uncertain. Per germline, CDR1 KGHSH and CDR2 LQKENI. The CDR3 covers 13 residues.

As regards this clonotype: At one end the junction does not follow the germline gene, possibly because of a read error. This rearrangement joins TRBV27 to TRBJ1-4; D remains ambiguous. Germline CDR1 is MNHEY and CDR2 is SMNVEV (reference sequence). The CDR3 loop spans 14 amino acids. CDR3 protein: CASRPGVTNEKLLF. The CDR3 region has the DNA TGTGCCAGCAGACCTGGTGTAACTAATGAAAAACTGCTTTTT.

This clonotype has a count of ten or more. The J gene is TRBJ2-3, the V gene TRBV28, with TRBD1 as a possible D gene (5 bases). Germline-derived CDR1 and CDR2 are MDHEN and SYDVKM. Trimming cost V 6 bases and J 6 bases, with 22 bases left between them. This CDR3 spans 16 amino acids. DNA of the CDR3: TGTGCCAGCAGCCTTGACGGAGTACCAGGGTCCGATACGCAGTATTTT. This translates into CASSLDGVPGSDTQYF.

This clonotype was counted only a few times. The J gene is TRBJ1-3, the V gene TRBV6-5; no definite D call. The germline V gene encodes CDR1 MNHEY and CDR2 SVGAGI. This CDR3 region has 16 residues. Trimming shortened V by 0 bases and J by 0 bases, and 9 bases separated the two germline ends. The DNA for the CDR3 is TGTGCCAGCAGTTACTCTTTGTCGAGCTCTGGAAACACCATATATTTT. The encoded protein is CASSYSLSSSGNTIYF.

This clonotype was detected ten times or more. This chain uses TRBV28 with TRBJ2-7; D assignment may be TRBD1 or TRBD2 (5 bases each). V lost 5 bases, J lost 2 bases, and 13 bases lay in between. Germline V CDR1 and CDR2: MDHEN, SYDVKM. The CDR3 has 14 amino acids. The CDR3 is CASSAPGLAYEQYF. In DNA, the CDR3 is TGTGCCAGCAGTGCCCCGGGGCTGGCCTACGAGCAGTACTTC.

This clonotype was counted a few times. V and J are TRBV19 and TRBJ1-1; D possibly corresponds to TRBD1 (5 bases). CDR1 is LNHDA, CDR2 SQIVND, per germline (reference sequence). V lost 2 bases, J lost 3 bases, and 13 bases lay in between. The CDR3 runs to 15 residues. Written as DNA, the CDR3 is TGTGCCAGTAGTATATATGGGGGGATGGACACTGAAGCTTTCTTT. Translated, it gives CASSIYGGMDTEAFF.

This clonotype has at least ten counts. The chain recombines TRBV7-2 with TRBJ2-7; D gene ambiguous. The CDR3 covers 13 residues. V was pared by 6 bases and J by 1 base, with 10 bases between. Germline V gives CDR1 SGHTA, CDR2 FQGNSA. CDR3: CASRSRDSYEQYF. CDR3 nucleotides: TGTGCCAGCAGATCTAGGGATTCCTACGAGCAGTACTTC.

This clonotype was counted a few times. A read error may be the cause here, since a much bigger clone is one base away. The V call is TRBV12-3 or TRBV12-4, the J call TRBJ2-7; TRBD2 might be the D (5 bases). CDR3 length: 13 amino acids. The CDR3 here is CAGSQDGTYEQYF. In DNA form, the CDR3 reads TGTGCCGGCAGTCAGGACGGGACCTACGAGCAGTACTTC.

This clonotype was seen a handful of times. The V call is TRBV28, the J call TRBJ1-5; D remains ambiguous. With 3 bases removed from V and 9 bases from J, the gap between germline ends came to 18 bases. This CDR3 region has 15 residues. Germline CDR1 is MDHEN and CDR2 is SYDVKM. Here the CDR3 reads CASSFISGRVMPQHF. The DNA of the CDR3 is TGTGCCAGCAGTTTCATTAGTGGACGGGTAATGCCCCAGCATTTT. Using reference TRBV28 and TRBJ1-5 for the parts outside the CDR3, the full variable domain is DVKVTQSSRYLVKRTGEKVFLECVQDMDHENMFWYRQDPGLGLRLIYFSYDVKMKEKGDIPEGYSVSREKKERFSLILESASTNQTSMYLCASSFISGRVMPQHFGDGTRLSIL.

This clonotype was seen many times. This rearrangement joins TRBV6-1 to TRBJ2-5; tentatively, D is TRBD1 or TRBD2 (6 bases each). The CDR3 covers 15 residues. Germline V lookup: CDR1 MNHNS, CDR2 SASEGT. The V end was cut by 3 bases, the J end by 5 bases, with 16 bases between. In nucleotides, the CDR3 is TGTGCCAGCAGTGAGTCACAGGGAGGCTGGGAGACCCAGTACTTC. The encoded protein is CASSESQGGWETQYF.

Ten or more counts support this clonotype. The gene calls are TRBV2 and TRBJ1-1; perhaps TRBD1 as D (6 bases). The CDR3 runs 14 residues. Trimming removed 7 bases from V and 4 bases from J, with 16 bases in between. CDR1 is SNHLY, CDR2 FYNNEI, per germline. Here the CDR3 DNA reads TGTGCCAGCACGGAGGGGGGGGGGAGCACTGAAGCTTTCTTT. It specifies CASTEGGGSTEAFF.

This clonotype was recorded many times. This chain joins TRBV2 and TRBJ1-2; TRBD1 might be the D (5 bases). V was pared by 3 bases and J by 4 bases, with 9 bases between. This CDR3 has 13 amino acids. Germline CDR1 SNHLY, CDR2 FYNNEI. The CDR3 nucleotides read TGTGCCAGCAGTGATCCCAGGGTCTATGGCTACACCTTC. It is translated as CASSDPRVYGYTF.

With regard to this clonotype: This could be a read error, since a much larger clone is one nucleotide away. The chain couples TRBV10-3 to TRBJ2-1; weak D call: TRBD2 (6 bases). The germline V and J ends were trimmed by 6 bases and 5 bases, with 11 bases remaining between them. CDR1 and CDR2 from the germline V gene are ENHRY and SYGVKD. This CDR3 comprises 13 residues. CDR3 amino acids: CAISGTGDNEQFF. CDR3 bases: TGTGCCATCAGCGGGACTGGCGACAATGAGCAGTTCTTC.

This clonotype has just a few counts. The genes are TRBV28 and TRBJ1-1; D ambiguous. V was pared by 5 bases and J by 1 base, with 11 bases between. The CDR3 covers 14 residues. CDR1 MDHEN and CDR2 SYDVKM come from the germline V gene. The DNA of the CDR3 is TGTGCCAGCAGTACACAGTATCGGAACACTGAAGCTTTCTTT. Translating gives CASSTQYRNTEAFF.

This chain connects TRBV6-1 to TRBJ2-7; D uncertain. From germline, CDR1 is MNHNS and CDR2 SASEGT. With 1 base removed from V and 1 base from J, the gap between germline ends came to 2 bases. The CDR3 is 12 amino acids. The CDR3 DNA sequence: TGTGCCAGCAGTGAAGAATCCTACGAGCAGTACTTC. Residues: CASSEESYEQYF.

Many counts were recorded for this clonotype. The genes are TRBV12-3 or TRBV12-4 and TRBJ2-2, with unresolved D. This CDR3 comprises 15 residues. With 6 bases removed from V and 3 bases from J, the gap between germline ends came to 14 bases. The CDR3 here is CASRDPWRYTGELFF. DNA for the CDR3: TGTGCCAGCAGAGACCCCTGGCGTTACACCGGGGAGCTGTTTTTT.

This chain uses TRBV30 with TRBJ1-5; no clear D gene. CDR3 length: 14 amino acids. The germline gives CDR1 GTSNPN, CDR2 SVGIG (reference sequence). Deletions cut 0 bases from V and 2 bases from J, with 8 bases between. The CDR3 is CAWSVTGGNQPQHF. In DNA form, the CDR3 reads TGTGCCTGGAGTGTAACCGGGGGCAATCAGCCCCAGCATTTT.

This clonotype occurred many times. This chain joins TRBV30 and TRBJ1-2; D is unresolved. The V and J ends lost 4 bases and 8 bases respectively, with 11 bases between them. CDR1 is GTSNPN, CDR2 SVGIG, per germline (reference sequence). The CDR3 sequence is 11 residues long. CDR3 region: CAWTAVRGYTF. The DNA of the CDR3 is TGTGCCTGGACCGCCGTTCGGGGCTACACCTTC.

This clonotype was observed many times. This chain connects TRBV7-9 to TRBJ2-1; 7 bases line up with TRBD2. With V trimmed by 8 bases and J by 6 bases, 7 bases remained unmatched. Germline V gene lookup returns CDR1 SEHNR and CDR2 FQNEAQ (reference sequence). The CDR3 contains 13 residues. CDR3 DNA sequence: TGTGCCAGCGGGCTAGCGGAGGGCAATGAGCAGTTCTTC. It translates to CASGLAEGNEQFF.

The chain recombines TRBV5-6 with TRBJ2-7; D may be TRBD1 (6 bases). Germline V gene lookup returns CDR1 SGHDT and CDR2 YYEEEE. Between the trimmed V and J ends, which lost 3 bases and 5 bases, there was a span of 15 bases. CDR3 length: 14 residues. The CDR3 sequence: CASSYRQATHEQYF. In DNA, the CDR3 is TGTGCCAGCAGCTATCGACAGGCTACCCACGAGCAGTACTTC. The variable domain in full, completed from reference TRBV5-6 and TRBJ2-7, reads DAGVTQSPTHLIKTRGQQVTLRCSPKSGHDTVSWYQQALGQGPQFIFQYYEEEERQRGNFPDRFSGHQFPNYSSELNVNALLLGDSALYLCASSYRQATHEQYFGPGTRLTVT.

The chain uses TRBV24-1 and TRBJ2-2; TRBD2 aligns across 8 bases. After removal of 5 bases from V and 7 bases from J, the junction contained 8 bases not matched to a gene. Germline V gene sequence: CDR1 KGHDR, CDR2 SFDVKD. CDR3 length equals 15 residues. The CDR3 nucleotides read TGTGCCACCAGTGGCACCGGGAGGGCCATCGGGGAGCTGTTTTTT. It codes for CATSGTGRAIGELFF.

This clonotype came up many times. CDR3 sequence: CASLRQSTGELFF. The CDR3 bases are TGTGCCAGCTTACGACAGTCGACCGGGGAGCTGTTTTTT. V gene TRBV18 combines with J gene TRBJ2-2; TRBD1 might be the D (5 bases). V was trimmed by 7 bases and J by 5 bases, leaving 11 bases between them. Germline CDR1 reads KGHSH; CDR2 reads LQKENI. The CDR3 extends over 13 amino acids. The full variable domain, rest sourced from reference TRBV18 and TRBJ2-2, is NAGVMQNPRHLVRRRGQEARLRCSPMKGHSHVYWYRQLPEEGLKFMVYLQKENIIDESGMPKERFSAEFPKEGPSILRIQQVVRGDSAAYFCASLRQSTGELFFGEGSRLTVL.

With respect to this clonotype: A much bigger clone sits one base away, suggesting this may be a read error. The chain employs TRBV6-2 or TRBV6-3 and TRBJ2-7; 9 nucleotides line up with TRBD2. This CDR3 has 17 amino acids. Germline V lookup: CDR1 MNHEY, CDR2 SVGEGT. The CDR3: CATSFGPLAGLSSEQYF. Here the CDR3 DNA reads TGTGCCACCTCCTTCGGACCACTAGCGGGCCTCTCCTCCGAGCAGTACTTC.

A few counts support this clonotype. The chain employs TRBV12-3 or TRBV12-4 and TRBJ2-1; D gene ambiguous. This CDR3 contains 13 residues. V shed 3 bases and J shed 8 bases, with 11 bases lying between them. The CDR3 is CASSFGLVHEQFF. CDR3 nucleotides: TGTGCCAGCAGTTTTGGGCTGGTGCATGAGCAGTTCTTC.

The CDR3 sequence: CSVELAFEQYF. CDR3 coding DNA: TGCAGCGTTGAATTAGCGTTCGAGCAGTACTTC. V usage is TRBV29-1 and J usage is TRBJ2-7, with D possibly being TRBD2 (5 bases). Trimming stripped 2 bases from V and 6 bases from J, with 8 bases between. The CDR3 totals 11 residues. From germline, CDR1 is SQVTM and CDR2 ANQGSEA.

This clonotype was recorded at least ten times. This chain uses TRBV18 with TRBJ2-1; TRBD2 matches at 7 bases. This CDR3 is 15 amino acids long. The germline gives CDR1 KGHSH, CDR2 LQKENI. V lost 3 bases to trimming and J lost 0 bases; unmatched junction nucleotides: 2. The CDR3 region is CASSPQRDSYNEQFF. DNA of the CDR3: TGTGCCAGCTCACCCCAGCGGGACTCCTACAATGAGCAGTTCTTC.

This clonotype showed up many times. J is TRBJ2-1 and V is TRBV7-2; 11 bases align to TRBD2. The CDR3 totals 19 residues. CDR1 is SGHTA, CDR2 FQGNSA, per germline. V was clipped by 2 bases and J by 0 bases; unmatched bases: 9. The CDR3 DNA sequence: TGTGCCAGCAGCTTAAGGGGGGGGGGACTAGCGGCCTCCTACAATGAGCAGTTCTTC. Protein: CASSLRGGGLAASYNEQFF.

This clonotype has more than one count but fewer than ten. The J gene is TRBJ2-3, the V gene TRBV4-1; D ambiguous. There are 15 residues in the CDR3. Germline-derived CDR1 and CDR2 are MGHRA and YSYEKL. With 1 base removed from V and 3 bases from J, the gap between germline ends came to 11 bases. The CDR3 is CASSQVGLVTDTQYF. The CDR3 DNA reads as TGCGCCAGCAGCCAAGTGGGATTAGTTACAGATACGCAGTATTTT.

The CDR3 DNA reads as TGTGCCAGCAGTGGGGGACTAGCGACAGATACGCAGTATTTT. This codes for CASSGGLATDTQYF. V usage is TRBV6-1 and J usage is TRBJ2-3; 10 bases are a match to TRBD2. Trimming removed 4 bases from V and 3 bases from J; junction bases left unmatched: 1. Per germline, CDR1 MNHNS and CDR2 SASEGT. This CDR3 region has 14 residues.